These 24 T cell receptor beta chains were sequenced from one sample in a study of T cell responses to AZD1222 COVID-19 vaccine. Only in-frame clones appear in the TCRdb table, and some are missing; sequencing was by immunoSEQ multiplex PCR. The table has about 180,000 clones, approximately 90% seen once. Sequenced here: peripheral blood, sampled 28 days after the second AZD1222 dose. The receptors stem from an adult who received the AZD1222 COVID-19 vaccine.

The chain recombines TRBV7-2 with TRBJ2-5; tentatively, D is TRBD2 (5 bases). Germline V CDR1 and CDR2: SGHTA, FQGNSA. Trimming stripped 5 bases from V and 0 bases from J, with 10 bases between. This CDR3 comprises 14 residues. The CDR3 sequence is CASSAGLHQETQYF. The CDR3, as DNA: TGTGCCAGCAGCGCGGGCCTTCACCAAGAGACCCAGTACTTC.

The J gene is TRBJ1-2, the V gene TRBV28; D is undetermined. The CDR3 has 11 residues. Trimming stripped 8 bases from V and 3 bases from J, with 7 bases between. Germline loops: CDR1 MDHEN, CDR2 SYDVKM. The CDR3 DNA follows: TGTGCCAGCCAGACGCACTATGGCTACACCTTC. Translating it yields CASQTHYGYTF.

V and J are TRBV7-2 and TRBJ2-6; TRBD1 is a possible D gene (7 bases). Trimming took 4 bases from V and 1 from J, leaving 14 bases between them. Germline V gene lookup returns CDR1 SGHTA and CDR2 FQGNSA. The CDR3 consists of 17 residues. This CDR3 is CASSSRGVGSGANVLTF. Here the CDR3 DNA reads TGTGCCAGCAGCTCCAGGGGGGTGGGTTCTGGGGCCAACGTCCTGACTTTC.

Details on this clone: Other DNA sequences of this sample code for an identical CDR3. This chain connects TRBV18 to TRBJ2-7, with D tentatively TRBD2 (6 bases). The CDR3 is made up of 14 amino acids. Germline CDR1 is KGHSH and CDR2 is LQKENI. Trimming left V 3 bases short and J 1 base short, with 10 bases between. CDR3 residues: CASSPRGNSYEQYF. CDR3 bases: TGTGCCAGCTCACCCCGCGGGAATTCCTACGAGCAGTACTTC.

J is TRBJ2-1 and V is TRBV11-3; 11 nucleotides line up with TRBD2. The CDR3 runs 16 residues. The V gene's germline CDR1 is SGHNT and CDR2 YENEEA. Unmatched junction bases numbered 6, after V lost 1 base and J lost 7 bases. The CDR3 loop reads CASSLGLAGPHNEQFF. CDR3 DNA: TGTGCCAGCAGCTTAGGACTAGCGGGACCTCATAATGAGCAGTTCTTC. Complete variable domain (other parts from reference TRBV11-3 and TRBJ2-1): EAGVVQSPRYKIIEKKQPVAFWCNPISGHNTLYWYLQNLGQGPELLIRYENEEAVDDSQLPKDRFSAERLKGVDSTLKIQPAELGDSAVYLCASSLGLAGPHNEQFFGPGTRLTVL.

The chain has TRBV11-2 and TRBJ1-4; D is unclear. The length of the CDR3 is 16 residues. Germline CDR1 reads SGHAT; CDR2 reads FQNNGV. V was cut by 3 bases and J by 4 bases, with 15 bases left in between. In DNA form, the CDR3 reads TGTGCCAGCAGCTTCGAGGTGGCGGCTTATAATGAAAAACTGTTTTTT. It translates to CASSFEVAAYNEKLFF.

The chain has TRBV3-1 (or the pseudogene TRBV3-2) and TRBJ2-1; possibly TRBD2 for D (5 bases). The ends were cut back, 3 bases at V and 0 bases at J, with 12 bases in the middle. The CDR3 is 16 residues long. CDR1 and CDR2 from the germline V gene are LGHDT and YNNKEL (reference sequence). The CDR3, as DNA: TGTGCCAGCAGCCACCTAGCTTTGAGCTCCTACAATGAGCAGTTCTTC. As protein: CASSHLALSSYNEQFF.

The chain couples TRBV19 to TRBJ2-3, with 8 bases fitting TRBD1. The CDR3 sequence is 14 residues long. The germline gives CDR1 LNHDA, CDR2 SQIVND (reference sequence). Unmatched junction bases numbered 5, after V lost 4 bases and J lost 5 bases. This chain's CDR3 is CASSSQGAEDTQYF. CDR3 in DNA: TGTGCCAGTAGTAGTCAGGGGGCGGAAGATACGCAGTATTTT.

This chain links TRBV7-2 with TRBJ2-7; 8 bases align to TRBD2. The germline gives CDR1 SGHTA, CDR2 FQGNSA. The V and J ends lost 1 base and 2 bases, in that order; junction bases with no gene match: 4. The CDR3 runs to 15 residues. The CDR3 loop is CASSLGAGGTYEQYF. The CDR3 nucleotides are TGTGCCAGCAGCTTAGGGGCGGGAGGCACCTACGAGCAGTACTTC. The full variable domain, with the rest looked up from reference TRBV7-2 and TRBJ2-7, is GAGVSQSPSNKVTEKGKDVELRCDPISGHTALYWYRQSLGQGLEFLIYFQGNSAPDKSGLPSDRFSAERTGGSVSTLTIQRTQQEDSAVYLCASSLGAGGTYEQYFGPGTRLTVT.

The chain carries TRBV28 and TRBJ2-7; 8 bases are a match to TRBD2. V trimming: 3 bases; J trimming: 2 bases; junction bases outside the gene matches: 3. The CDR3 totals 14 residues. Per the germline V gene, CDR1 is MDHEN and CDR2 is SYDVKM. In DNA, the CDR3 is TGTGCCAGCAGTTTGCTAGCGGGTGCCTACGAGCAGTACTTC. Translating it yields CASSLLAGAYEQYF.

V and J are TRBV5-1 and TRBJ2-7; 9 nucleotides agree with TRBD2. Germline CDR1 and CDR2: SGHRS and YFSETQ. The CDR3 is 14 residues long. Losses at the gene ends were 4 bases for V and 3 bases for J; bases not matched to a gene: 5. The CDR3 protein is CASSASLAGYEQYF. In DNA, the CDR3 is TGCGCCAGCAGCGCTTCACTAGCGGGCTACGAGCAGTACTTC.

This chain connects TRBV11-3 to TRBJ2-7; D gene unclear. Germline values: CDR1 SGHNT, CDR2 YENEEA. The V end was cut by 4 bases, the J end by 6 bases, with 7 bases between. This CDR3 spans 11 amino acids. CDR3: CASSSTGEQYF. DNA of the CDR3: TGTGCCAGCAGCTCCACTGGCGAGCAGTACTTC.

This chain joins TRBV10-1 and TRBJ2-7; D gene ambiguous. Germline V gene sequence: CDR1 WNHNN, CDR2 SYGVQD (reference sequence). The CDR3 length is 13 residues. V lost 8 bases and J lost 6, with 17 bases in between. The CDR3 sequence: CASPGPPISEQYF. DNA for the CDR3: TGCGCCAGCCCTGGGCCCCCCATCTCCGAGCAGTACTTC.

The V call is TRBV19, the J call TRBJ2-7, with 10 bases lining up with TRBD1. Germline lookup yields CDR1 LNHDA and CDR2 SQIVND (reference sequence). This CDR3 spans 15 amino acids. The V and J ends lost 6 bases and 4 bases, in that order; junction bases with no gene match: 9. This chain's CDR3 is CASSPRTGGQYEQYF. Written as DNA, the CDR3 is TGTGCCAGTAGCCCCCGGACAGGGGGACAGTACGAGCAGTACTTC. Combining the CDR3 with reference TRBV19 and TRBJ2-7 gives the whole variable domain DGGITQSPKYLFRKEGQNVTLSCEQNLNHDAMYWYRQDPGQGLRLIYYSQIVNDFQKGDIAEGYSVSREKKESFPLTVTSAQKNPTAFYLCASSPRTGGQYEQYFGPGTRLTVT.

This clone was counted only a few times. The V and J genes are TRBV5-1 and TRBJ2-2; TRBD2 matches 12 bases. Germline V CDR1 and CDR2: SGHRS, YFSETQ. This CDR3 contains 15 residues. Losses at the gene ends were 7 bases for V and 6 bases for J; bases not matched to a gene: 7. CDR3 nucleotide sequence: TGCGCCAGCCGAGGACTAGCGGGATCACCCGGGGAGCTGTTTTTT. It codes for CASRGLAGSPGELFF.

This clone was counted a single time. V gene TRBV6-5 combines with J gene TRBJ2-3, with D unclear. Per the germline V gene, CDR1 is MNHEY and CDR2 is SVGAGI. The CDR3 sequence is 12 residues long. Trimming pared 6 bases from V and 4 bases from J, leaving 8 bases between. CDR3 protein: CASSQYSDTQYF. Here the CDR3 DNA reads TGTGCCAGCAGCCAATACTCAGATACGCAGTATTTT.

This rearrangement joins TRBV5-1 to TRBJ2-3; no definite D call. Germline CDR1 and CDR2: SGHRS and YFSETQ. The V end was cut by 1 base, the J end by 4 bases, with 10 bases between. This CDR3 spans 14 amino acids. This CDR3 reads CASSLSDLADTQYF. The CDR3 nucleotides are TGCGCCAGCAGCTTGTCGGATTTGGCAGATACGCAGTATTTT. Drawing the rest from reference TRBV5-1 and TRBJ2-3, the complete variable domain is KAGVTQTPRYLIKTRGQQVTLSCSPISGHRSVSWYQQTPGQGLQFLFEYFSETQRNKGNFPGRFSGRQFSNSRSEMNVSTLELGDSALYLCASSLSDLADTQYFGPGTRLTVL.

The chain is built from TRBV18 and TRBJ2-2; D is undetermined. Trimming took 0 bases from V and 4 from J, leaving 6 bases between them. The CDR3 extends over 14 amino acids. Germline loops: CDR1 KGHSH, CDR2 LQKENI. The CDR3 spells CASSPPRGTGELFF. CDR3 DNA: TGTGCCAGCTCACCACCTCGAGGCACCGGGGAGCTGTTTTTT.

The rearrangement uses TRBV19 and TRBJ1-1; 8 bases agree with TRBD1. This CDR3 contains 16 residues. J was trimmed by 4 bases and V by 5 bases; bases with no gene match: 12. The germline V gene has CDR1 LNHDA and CDR2 SQIVND (reference sequence). The CDR3 loop is CASSFPTDREGTEAFF. The CDR3 bases are TGTGCCAGTAGTTTCCCAACGGACAGGGAGGGCACTGAAGCTTTCTTT. Using reference TRBV19 and TRBJ1-1 for the parts outside the CDR3, the full variable domain is DGGITQSPKYLFRKEGQNVTLSCEQNLNHDAMYWYRQDPGQGLRLIYYSQIVNDFQKGDIAEGYSVSREKKESFPLTVTSAQKNPTAFYLCASSFPTDREGTEAFFGQGTRLTVV.

This clone was seen a single time. CDR3: CAWTRDTAYEQYF. CDR3 nucleotide sequence: TGTGCCTGGACACGGGACACAGCCTACGAGCAGTACTTC. The chain is built from TRBV30 and TRBJ2-7, with D maybe TRBD1 (6 bases). V lost 4 bases, J lost 2 bases, and 12 bases lay in between. The CDR3 is made up of 13 amino acids. Germline assignment: CDR1 GTSNPN and CDR2 SVGIG (reference sequence).

This clone was observed once. J is TRBJ1-3 and V is TRBV3-1 (or the pseudogene TRBV3-2); D gene ambiguous. This CDR3 is built from 18 residues. V was cut by 0 bases and J by 0 bases, with 15 bases left in between. Germline V gene lookup returns CDR1 LGHDT and CDR2 YNNKEL (reference sequence). The chain's CDR3 is CASSQDDPRLLSGNTIYF. DNA of the CDR3: TGTGCCAGCAGCCAAGATGATCCTCGGCTGCTCTCTGGAAACACCATATATTTT.

The DNA of the CDR3 is TGTGCCAGCAGCCCCTGGACAGGGCAATCCTACGAGCAGTACTTC. Protein product: CASSPWTGQSYEQYF. This sequence joins TRBV7-2 and TRBJ2-7; 8 bases line up with TRBD1. The V gene's germline CDR1 is SGHTA and CDR2 FQGNSA. This CDR3 comprises 15 residues. V was clipped by 5 bases and J by 1 base; unmatched bases: 7.

The genes are TRBV7-9 and TRBJ2-1; D remains unclear. The length of the CDR3 is 16 residues. Germline CDR1 and CDR2: SEHNR and FQNEAQ (reference sequence). The V end was cut by 0 bases, the J end by 0 bases, with 9 bases between. CDR3 nucleotide sequence: TGTGCCAGCAGCTTAGCGGGATTTATCTCCTACAATGAGCAGTTCTTC. It yields the protein CASSLAGFISYNEQFF.

This rearrangement joins TRBV21-1 to TRBJ2-7; the table's D call, TRBD2, was not checked against the DNA. TRBV21-1 is a pseudogene. The CDR3 is made up of 16 amino acids. This chain's CDR3 is CASSKGLAGGSYEQYF. CDR3 DNA sequence: TGTGCCAGCAGCAAGGGACTAGCGGGGGGCTCCTACGAGCAGTACTTC.